What follows is one T cell receptor beta chain and its context. Antigen specificity is unknown. For TCRbeta, the library was prepared with unique molecular identifiers. TCRdb recomputed calls from the PCR reads with MiXCR, one row per CDR3 protein. The sample includes about 610,000 distinct CDR3 sequences, over 25% of them seen just once. The data belong to a study of T-cell reconstitution after alpha-beta-depleted transplantation in children. Findings and limits, study-wide: Recipient T cells and thymic progenitors that survived were the source of the high TCRbeta diversity seen at day 60 in some patients. T cells produced anew were the main source of T-cell counts and diversity one year after transplant. Expanded clones from the graft, numbering several hundred, reportedly supplied alpha-beta T cells about two months after transplant.

This CDR3 comprises 15 residues. With V trimmed by 5 bases and J by 6 bases, 10 bases remained unmatched. Source: PBMCs, taken before TCRalphabeta/CD19-depleted stem cell transplant. The V call is TRBV12-3 or TRBV12-4, the J call TRBJ1-3; 7 bases fit TRBD1. The clonotype originates from a boy younger than two with Wiskott-Aldrich syndrome, due to receive a stem cell transplant. The CDR3 DNA follows: TGTGCCAGCAGTCGCACCCCCGACAGGGCAAACACCATATATTTT. It is translated as CASSRTPDRANTIYF.